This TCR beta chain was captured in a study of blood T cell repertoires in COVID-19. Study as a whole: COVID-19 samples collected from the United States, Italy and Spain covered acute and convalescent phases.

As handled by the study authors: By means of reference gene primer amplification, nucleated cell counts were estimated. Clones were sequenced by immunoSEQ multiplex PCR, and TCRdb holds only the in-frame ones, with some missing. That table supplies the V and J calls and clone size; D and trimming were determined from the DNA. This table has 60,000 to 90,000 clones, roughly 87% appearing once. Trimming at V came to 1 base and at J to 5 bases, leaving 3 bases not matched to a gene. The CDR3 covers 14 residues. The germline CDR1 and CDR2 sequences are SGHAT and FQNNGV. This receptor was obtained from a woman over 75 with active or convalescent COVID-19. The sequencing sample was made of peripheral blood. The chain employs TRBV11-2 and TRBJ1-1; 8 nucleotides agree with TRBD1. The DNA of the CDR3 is TGTGCCAGCAGCTTAGGGGACAGGAGAACTGAAGCTTTCTTT. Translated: CASSLGDRRTEAFF.